This entry lists 26 T cell receptor beta chains sequenced from one sample in a study of cytomegalovirus exposure and HLA in healthy donors. The PCR used 60 Vbeta and 13 Jbeta primers. The assay was immunoSEQ multiplex PCR, and TCRdb's table has in-frame clones only and misses some. The sample contains 80,000 or so clones, 60% to 80% of which appear only once. Sequenced input: PBMCs. The receptor source for this set is a middle-aged woman in good health and CMV-seronegative.

The chain uses TRBV7-8 and TRBJ1-6; TRBD1 aligns across 9 bases. CDR3 size: 17 residues. The junction had 5 bases not matched to a gene; V was cut back by 5 bases and J by 0 bases. Germline CDR1 is SGHVS and CDR2 is FQNEAQ. The CDR3 nucleotides are TGTGCCAGCAGCGCAGAGACAGGGGGCTCCTATAATTCACCCCTCCACTTT. Translating it yields CASSAETGGSYNSPLHF.

V is TRBV5-4 and J is TRBJ2-5; 11 bases agree with TRBD1. Germline trimming cut 2 bases from V and 5 bases from J; bases unmatched to any gene: 8. The CDR3 sequence is 16 residues long. Germline V gives CDR1 SGHNT, CDR2 YYREEE (reference sequence). In DNA form, the CDR3 reads TGTGCCAGCAGCTTTGACCCCGGGACAGGGGGGGAGACCCAGTACTTC. This encodes CASSFDPGTGGETQYF.

This clone has more than one count but fewer than ten. This chain joins TRBV27 and TRBJ2-1; unclear D gene. V was pared by 4 bases and J by 8 bases, with 24 bases between. Germline V CDR1 and CDR2: MNHEY, SMNVEV (reference sequence). This CDR3 is built from 17 residues. DNA for the CDR3: TGTGCCAGCAGTTGGCCGGTTACCAGGCCTATGGTCCATGAGCAGTTCTTC. Translation: CASSWPVTRPMVHEQFF.

V gene TRBV10-1 combines with J gene TRBJ2-7; D is ambiguous. The CDR3 is 12 amino acids. V was clipped by 3 bases and J by 6 bases, with 9 bases between them. Germline V lookup: CDR1 WNHNN, CDR2 SYGVQD (reference sequence). CDR3 DNA: TGCGCCAGCAGTGACCCGGCAGGCGAGCAGTACTTC. This gives the protein CASSDPAGEQYF.

The chain employs TRBV29-1 and TRBJ1-2; tentatively, D is TRBD1 (5 bases). Germline V gene lookup returns CDR1 SQVTM and CDR2 ANQGSEA. V lost 1 base to trimming and J lost 4 bases, with 10 bases between them. The CDR3 sequence is 13 residues long. CDR3 in amino acids: CSVEGGAGYGYTF. In DNA form, the CDR3 reads TGCAGCGTTGAAGGGGGCGCAGGCTATGGCTACACCTTC.

The rearrangement links TRBV10-1 to TRBJ1-1, with D unclear. Germline CDR1 reads WNHNN; CDR2 reads SYGVQD (reference sequence). V dropped 0 bases and J dropped 5 bases, with 19 bases sitting between them. This CDR3 is built from 17 residues. In nucleotides, the CDR3 is TGCGCCAGCAGTGAGTCGGGAGATTTGGGGTCGGGGACTGAAGCTTTCTTT. Protein product: CASSESGDLGSGTEAFF.

V gene TRBV21-1 combines with J gene TRBJ2-5; the listed D gene, TRBD1, was not tested against the DNA. TRBV21-1 is marked as a pseudogene. The CDR3 has 16 residues. CDR3 in DNA: TGTGCCAGCAGCTCTTTCCGGACAGGAAGACAAGAGACCCAGTACTTC. Translated, it gives CASSSFRTGRQETQYF.

CDR3 sequence reads: CASSRGARFLYEQYF. The CDR3 nucleotides are TGTGCCAGCTCGCGGGGGGCGAGATTCCTCTACGAGCAGTACTTC. The chain links TRBV6-5 to TRBJ2-7, with 8 nucleotides matching TRBD2. This CDR3 region has 15 residues. Germline assignment: CDR1 MNHEY and CDR2 SVGAGI. Losses at the gene ends were 8 bases for V and 3 bases for J; bases not matched to a gene: 12.

V gene TRBV6-1 combines with J gene TRBJ1-4, with a weak D call TRBD1 (5 bases). Deletions cut 6 bases from V and 7 bases from J, with 12 bases between. The CDR3 is 13 amino acids. From germline, CDR1 is MNHNS and CDR2 SASEGT. Written as DNA, the CDR3 is TGTGCCAGCAGCCGGCAGGGCGGTGAAAAACTGTTTTTT. Amino acids: CASSRQGGEKLFF.

CDR3 loop: CASRRGYSNQPQHF. CDR3 sequence (DNA): TGTGCCAGCCGAAGGGGATATAGCAATCAGCCCCAGCATTTT. The chain joins TRBV27 to TRBJ1-5, with D perhaps TRBD1 (5 bases). Germline V CDR1 and CDR2: MNHEY, SMNVEV (reference sequence). This CDR3 comprises 14 residues. Trimming removed 8 bases at V and 0 bases at J, with 11 bases between.

The rearrangement uses TRBV15 and TRBJ2-7; 8 bases match TRBD1. The germline V gene has CDR1 LNHNV and CDR2 YYDKDF (reference sequence). The V segment lost 0 bases and the J segment 3 bases; nucleotides outside the gene matches: 7. The CDR3 sequence is 16 residues long. This chain's CDR3 is CATSRDQGAARYEQYF. The CDR3 nucleotides are TGTGCCACCAGCAGAGATCAGGGGGCAGCACGCTACGAGCAGTACTTC.

The chain recombines TRBV27 with TRBJ1-4, with D maybe TRBD1 (5 bases). V lost 2 bases and J 8 bases, leaving 6 bases between the germline ends. This CDR3 comprises 12 residues. Per the germline V gene, CDR1 is MNHEY and CDR2 is SMNVEV (reference sequence). Here the CDR3 reads CASSLNREKLFF. CDR3 coding DNA: TGTGCCAGCAGTTTAAACAGGGAAAAACTGTTTTTT.

This chain uses TRBV14 with TRBJ1-1; 8 bases match TRBD1. The junction had 5 bases not matched to a gene; V was cut back by 5 bases and J by 6 bases. The V gene's germline CDR1 is SGHDN and CDR2 FVKESK. The CDR3 consists of 13 residues. CDR3 amino acids: CASSYRGGAEAFF. As DNA, the CDR3 is TGTGCCAGCAGCTACAGGGGGGGAGCTGAAGCTTTCTTT. Complete variable domain (other parts from reference TRBV14 and TRBJ1-1): EAGVTQFPSHSVIEKGQTVTLRCDPISGHDNLYWYRRVMGKEIKFLLHFVKESKQDESGMPNNRFLAERTGGTYSTLKVQPAELEDSGVYFCASSYRGGAEAFFGQGTRLTVV.

The chain uses TRBV29-1 and TRBJ2-5, with D perhaps TRBD1 (6 bases). Trimming removed 7 bases at V and 7 bases at J, with 19 bases between. The CDR3 is 13 amino acids. Germline CDR1 and CDR2: SQVTM and ANQGSEA. CDR3 DNA: TGCAGCGCCGAATGGACAGTACGCGGGACCCAGTACTTC. It is translated as CSAEWTVRGTQYF.

This clone was detected only a few times. The chain combines TRBV2 with TRBJ2-7, with a weak D call TRBD2 (5 bases). Trimming left V 6 bases short and J 5 bases short, with 11 bases between. CDR3 length: 12 residues. Looked up from germline, CDR1 is SNHLY and CDR2 is FYNNEI. CDR3 bases: TGTGCCAGCAGACGGGTAGCGAACGAGCAGTACTTC. It yields the protein CASRRVANEQYF.

This clone was seen once. The genes are TRBV6-1 and TRBJ2-3; the D gene is possibly TRBD2 (5 bases). V gave up 8 bases and J gave up 2 bases, with 11 bases separating them. This CDR3 comprises 13 residues. Germline CDR1 reads MNHNS; CDR2 reads SASEGT. The CDR3 coding sequence is TGTGCCAGCCGAGGGCTGAACACAGATACGCAGTATTTT. It encodes CASRGLNTDTQYF.

This sequence joins TRBV7-9 and TRBJ2-5; 8 bases map to TRBD2. V lost 5 bases and J lost 9; bases outside the gene matches: 20. The CDR3 is made up of 17 amino acids. Germline CDR1 SEHNR, CDR2 FQNEAQ (reference sequence). CDR3 sequence: CASSRDPVAGRPRAQYF. In DNA, the CDR3 is TGTGCCAGCAGCCGTGACCCCGTAGCGGGACGGCCGCGGGCCCAGTACTTC.

This clone was counted a few times. The chain recombines TRBV6-5 with TRBJ1-5, with a possible D match to TRBD1 (5 bases). There are 14 residues in the CDR3. Germline values: CDR1 MNHEY, CDR2 SVGAGI. V was cut by 4 bases and J by 2 bases, with 9 bases left in between. The CDR3 coding sequence is TGTGCCAGCAGTTCTGGGGCCGGCAATCAGCCCCAGCATTTT. Translating it yields CASSSGAGNQPQHF.

The chain joins TRBV9 to TRBJ2-2, with D possibly TRBD2 on 5 matching bases. CDR1 is SGDLS, CDR2 YYNGEE, per germline. The CDR3 has 16 residues. Trimming left V 0 bases short and J 1 base short, with 10 bases between. The CDR3 sequence is CASSVADSENTGELFF. The CDR3 DNA reads TGTGCCAGCAGCGTAGCTGATAGCGAGAACACCGGGGAGCTGTTTTTT.

The CDR3 is CASSGTRDEQFF. CDR3 nucleotides: TGTGCCAGCAGCGGTACCAGGGATGAGCAGTTCTTC. This chain links TRBV5-4 with TRBJ2-1, with D maybe TRBD1 (5 bases). Deletions cut 4 bases from V and 8 bases from J, with 10 bases between. Germline assignment: CDR1 SGHNT and CDR2 YYREEE (reference sequence). The CDR3 consists of 12 residues.

V gene TRBV28 combines with J gene TRBJ2-7, with 7 bases identical to TRBD2. The CDR3 spans 12 residues. J was trimmed by 6 bases and V by 5 bases; bases with no gene match: 4. CDR1 is MDHEN and CDR2 is SYDVKM in the germline V gene. CDR3 coding DNA: TGTGCCAGCAGTAAGACTAGCCGCGAGCAGTACTTC. It translates to CASSKTSREQYF.

This chain connects TRBV7-6 to TRBJ2-1; unclear D gene. Germline values: CDR1 SGHVS, CDR2 FNYEAQ. This CDR3 contains 14 residues. V lost 1 base and J 5 bases, leaving 9 bases between the germline ends. CDR3 in amino acids: CASSLGGLHNEQFF. CDR3 DNA: TGTGCCAGCAGCTTAGGCGGCTTACACAATGAGCAGTTCTTC.

This chain uses TRBV7-9 with TRBJ2-4, with unresolved D. Looked up from germline, CDR1 is SEHNR and CDR2 is FQNEAQ (reference sequence). The CDR3 extends over 13 amino acids. V lost 8 bases to trimming and J lost 3 bases, with 11 bases between them. CDR3 coding DNA: TGTGCCAGCGGTCGAGCCGACAAAAACATTCAGTACTTC. This gives the protein CASGRADKNIQYF.

The chain links TRBV30 to TRBJ1-3; maybe TRBD1 (5 bases). The CDR3 consists of 12 residues. CDR1 is GTSNPN, CDR2 SVGIG, per germline (reference sequence). Trimming took 2 bases from V and 6 from J, leaving 8 bases between them. CDR3 sequence reads: CAWSRGENTIYF. CDR3 coding DNA: TGTGCCTGGAGTCGGGGGGAAAACACCATATATTTT.

The chain carries TRBV13 and TRBJ2-1, with 10 bases matching TRBD2. The trim removed 5 bases at V and 5 bases at J, leaving 15 bases unmatched. Per the germline V gene, CDR1 is PRHDT and CDR2 is FYEKMQ (reference sequence). The CDR3 spans 18 residues. The CDR3 DNA follows: TGTGCCAGCAGCGATCTAGCGGGGGCCTCGACTTCTAACAATGAGCAGTTCTTC. Protein: CASSDLAGASTSNNEQFF.

This clone was counted only a few times. The rearrangement links TRBV25-1 to TRBJ2-1, with 11 nucleotides matching TRBD1. The trim removed 4 bases at V and 1 base at J, leaving 3 bases unmatched. Germline CDR1 reads MGHDK; CDR2 reads SYGVNS. This CDR3 has 16 amino acids. CDR3 sequence: CASSGTGGISYNEQFF. DNA of the CDR3: TGTGCCAGCAGTGGGACAGGGGGCATATCCTACAATGAGCAGTTCTTC.